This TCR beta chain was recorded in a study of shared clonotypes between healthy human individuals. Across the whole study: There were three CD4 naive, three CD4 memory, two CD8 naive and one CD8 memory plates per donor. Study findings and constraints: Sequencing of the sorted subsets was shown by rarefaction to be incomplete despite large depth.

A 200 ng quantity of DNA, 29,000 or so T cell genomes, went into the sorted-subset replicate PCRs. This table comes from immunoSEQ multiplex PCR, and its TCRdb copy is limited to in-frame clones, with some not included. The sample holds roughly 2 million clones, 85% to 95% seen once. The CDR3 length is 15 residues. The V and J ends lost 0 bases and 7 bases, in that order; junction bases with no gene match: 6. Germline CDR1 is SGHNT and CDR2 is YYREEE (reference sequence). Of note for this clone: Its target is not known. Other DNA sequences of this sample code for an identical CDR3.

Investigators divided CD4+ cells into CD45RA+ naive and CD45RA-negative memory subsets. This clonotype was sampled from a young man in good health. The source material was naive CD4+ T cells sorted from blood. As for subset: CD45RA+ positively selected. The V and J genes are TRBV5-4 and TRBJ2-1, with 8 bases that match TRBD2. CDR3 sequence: CASSLGLAGANEQFF. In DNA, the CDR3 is TGTGCCAGCAGCTTGGGGCTAGCGGGTGCGAATGAGCAGTTCTTC.